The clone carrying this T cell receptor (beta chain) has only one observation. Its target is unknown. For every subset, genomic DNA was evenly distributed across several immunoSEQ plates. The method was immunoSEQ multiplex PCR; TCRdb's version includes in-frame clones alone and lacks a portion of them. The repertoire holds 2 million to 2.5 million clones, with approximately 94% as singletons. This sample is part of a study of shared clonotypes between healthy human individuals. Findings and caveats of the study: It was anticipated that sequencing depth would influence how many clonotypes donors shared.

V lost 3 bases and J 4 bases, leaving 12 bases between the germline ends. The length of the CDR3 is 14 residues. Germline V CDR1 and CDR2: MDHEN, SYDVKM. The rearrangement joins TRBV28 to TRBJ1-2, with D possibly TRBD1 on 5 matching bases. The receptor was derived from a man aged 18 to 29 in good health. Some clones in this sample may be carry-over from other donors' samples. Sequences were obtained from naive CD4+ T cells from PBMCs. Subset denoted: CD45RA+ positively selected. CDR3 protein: CASSFSGGVYGYTF. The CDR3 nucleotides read TGTGCCAGCAGTTTTTCCGGGGGGGTCTATGGCTACACCTTC.